Each of the 25 T cell receptor beta chains below was sequenced from the same sample in a study of post-analysis software for immune sequencing data. These receptors have no identified antigens. Findings of the study overall: Roughly five TRBV segments were more frequent in patients than controls; TRBV5-6, TRBV5-1 and TRBV20-1 belonged to this group.

Unique molecular identifiers had been added to the TCR beta cDNA libraries. TCRdb re-called the PCR reads with MiXCR, one entry per CDR3 protein. The repertoire includes hundreds of thousands of distinct CDR3 sequences, 30% of them detected once, and around 0.6% sits in the top ten. Sequenced material: blood. These TCRs come from a girl aged 5-17 years with multiple sclerosis.

This clonotype was seen a few times. The chain combines TRBV5-5 with TRBJ1-6; D may be TRBD1 (5 bases). The CDR3 covers 15 residues. V was pared by 0 bases and J by 5 bases, with 9 bases between. Germline lookup yields CDR1 SGHKS and CDR2 YYEKEE (reference sequence). The CDR3 is CASSLAGLDNSPLHF. DNA of the CDR3: TGTGCCAGCAGCTTGGCGGGACTGGATAATTCACCCCTCCACTTT. The variable domain in full, with the rest retrieved from reference TRBV5-5 and TRBJ1-6, is DAGVTQSPTHLIKTRGQQVTLRCSPISGHKSVSWYQQVLGQGPQFIFQYYEKEERGRGNFPDRFSARQFPNYSSELNVNALLLGDSALYLCASSLAGLDNSPLHFGNGTRLTVT.

This clonotype was observed a handful of times. This chain links TRBV12-3 or TRBV12-4 with TRBJ2-3; D is ambiguous. The CDR3 covers 12 residues. Trimming cost V 6 bases and J 4 bases, with 8 bases left between them. The CDR3 loop is CASRPDPDTQYF. CDR3 coding DNA: TGTGCCAGCAGACCCGATCCAGATACGCAGTATTTT.

A few counts support this clonotype. The chain joins TRBV28 to TRBJ2-1; 12 bases match TRBD2. The CDR3 covers 15 residues. The trim removed 2 bases at V and 9 bases at J, leaving 5 bases unmatched. The germline V gene has CDR1 MDHEN and CDR2 SYDVKM. CDR3 bases: TGTGCCAGCAGTTTACTAGCGGGAGGGTACGGTGAGCAGTTCTTC. This codes for CASSLLAGGYGEQFF.

The chain carries TRBV3-1 and TRBJ2-5; TRBD2 agrees at 7 bases. Losses at the gene ends were 3 bases for V and 0 bases for J; bases not matched to a gene: 4. CDR1 is LGHDT, CDR2 YNNKEL, per germline (reference sequence). This CDR3 contains 15 residues. The CDR3 DNA sequence: TGTGCCAGCAGCCATCGGACTAGGAACCAAGAGACCCAGTACTTC. Protein: CASSHRTRNQETQYF.

This clonotype was detected only a few times. J is TRBJ2-5 and V is TRBV3-1; D could derive from TRBD1 or TRBD2 (5 bases each). The CDR3 sequence is 12 residues long. Trimming stripped 4 bases from V and 5 bases from J, with 8 bases between. Germline V gene lookup returns CDR1 LGHDT and CDR2 YNNKEL (reference sequence). As DNA, the CDR3 is TGTGCCAGCAGCCGAGGGGTGGAGACCCAGTACTTC. It encodes CASSRGVETQYF.

The chain couples TRBV24-1 to TRBJ2-3; maybe TRBD2 (6 bases). Trimming removed 3 bases from V and 4 bases from J, with 16 bases in between. Looked up from germline, CDR1 is KGHDR and CDR2 is SFDVKD. The CDR3 sequence is 16 residues long. The CDR3 spells CATSDPGTGFADTQYF. As DNA, the CDR3 is TGTGCCACCAGTGATCCCGGGACTGGTTTCGCAGATACGCAGTATTTT.

As to this clonotype: At one of its ends the junction is not consistent with the germline gene, which may arise from a read error. The chain uses TRBV6-1 and TRBJ2-7, with D tentatively TRBD1 (5 bases). Judging by the DNA end, TRBJ2-5 fits better; the J call may be wrong. Germline CDR1 is MNHNS and CDR2 is SASEGT. CDR3 length: 15 amino acids. In nucleotides, the CDR3 is TGTGCCAGCAGTGAAGGGTTCTGGGGCCAAGGGACCCAGTACTTC. Its protein product is CASSEGFWGQGTQYF.

The chain links TRBV6-1 to TRBJ1-1; D perhaps matches TRBD1 (6 bases). Trimming cost V 3 bases and J 0 bases, with 11 bases left between them. Looked up from germline, CDR1 is MNHNS and CDR2 is SASEGT. This CDR3 is built from 15 residues. The CDR3, as DNA: TGTGCCAGCAGTGAGGACAGTCGCATGAACACTGAAGCTTTCTTT. Its protein product is CASSEDSRMNTEAFF.

The rearrangement joins TRBV20-1 to TRBJ2-3, with TRBD2 matching 11 bases. V was pared by 5 bases and J by 6 bases, with 7 bases of the junction left unmatched. The CDR3 has 14 residues. Germline V gives CDR1 DFQATT, CDR2 SNEGSKA (reference sequence). CDR3 loop: CSAVSGGVRDTQYF. The DNA of the CDR3 is TGCAGTGCTGTTAGCGGGGGGGTTAGGGATACGCAGTATTTT.

The V and J genes are TRBV20-1 and TRBJ1-6, with 11 bases fitting TRBD1. Germline V gene sequence: CDR1 DFQATT, CDR2 SNEGSKA (reference sequence). This CDR3 has 13 amino acids. The J segment lost 9 bases and the V segment lost 3 bases, leaving 1 base of the junction unmatched. Here the CDR3 DNA reads TGCAGTGCTAGGGACAGGGGGCGTTCACCCCTCCACTTT. Amino acids: CSARDRGRSPLHF.

This clonotype was observed a few times. V is TRBV24-1 and J is TRBJ2-7, with D perhaps TRBD2 (6 bases). V was pared by 9 bases and J by 6 bases, with 20 bases between. CDR1 and CDR2 from the germline V gene are KGHDR and SFDVKD. The CDR3 totals 14 residues. CDR3 loop: CATAKGAGTPEQYF. CDR3 DNA sequence: TGTGCCACCGCAAAAGGGGCGGGGACCCCCGAGCAGTACTTC.

This chain joins TRBV21-1 and TRBJ1-6; the table's TRBD1 call for D was not verified on the DNA. TRBV21-1 is a pseudogene segment. This CDR3 has 15 residues. CDR3 amino acids: CASSKSPGPLLDLHF. The CDR3 DNA follows: TGTGCCAGCAGTAAAAGCCCCGGCCCCCTTCTGGACCTCCACTTT.

Ten or more counts support this clonotype. J is TRBJ2-4 and V is TRBV5-6; D is ambiguous. V was trimmed by 0 bases and J by 14 bases, leaving 15 bases between them. Germline V gene data show CDR1 as SGHDT and CDR2 as YYEEEE. The CDR3 extends over 13 amino acids. The CDR3 DNA is TGTGCCAGCAGCTTGGCCCAAGTTGGTACGAAGTACTTC. Translation gives CASSLAQVGTKYF.

This clonotype appeared once. The chain employs TRBV5-1 and TRBJ2-7; TRBD2 agrees at 10 bases. The CDR3 spans 15 residues. Germline CDR1 is SGHRS and CDR2 is YFSETQ. The ends lost 4 bases at V and 3 bases at J; junction bases unmatched: 7. In DNA form, the CDR3 reads TGCGCCAGCAGCAGCGGACTAGCGGAATTCTACGAGCAGTACTTC. Translation gives CASSSGLAEFYEQYF. The full variable domain, in which reference TRBV5-1 and TRBJ2-7 provide the parts outside the CDR3, is KAGVTQTPRYLIKTRGQQVTLSCSPISGHRSVSWYQQTPGQGLQFLFEYFSETQRNKGNFPGRFSGRQFSNSRSEMNVSTLELGDSALYLCASSSGLAEFYEQYFGPGTRLTVT.

V is TRBV10-2 and J is TRBJ1-5; D possibly corresponds to TRBD1 (5 bases). The CDR3 spans 14 residues. CDR1 is WSHSY and CDR2 is SAAADI in the germline V gene. V was cut by 3 bases and J by 0 bases, with 6 bases left in between. CDR3 DNA sequence: TGCGCCAGCAGTGAAACAGGTAGCAATCAGCCCCAGCATTTT. It specifies CASSETGSNQPQHF.

The chain uses TRBV24-1 and TRBJ2-1; TRBD2 aligns across 8 bases. In germline, CDR1 is KGHDR, CDR2 SFDVKD. This CDR3 comprises 20 residues. V trimming: 0 bases; J trimming: 4 bases; junction bases outside the gene matches: 16. CDR3 nucleotide sequence: TGTGCCACCAGTGATTTGAGCACCGCAGGGGCCAGCGGGAGATACAATGAGCAGTTCTTC. Translating gives CATSDLSTAGASGRYNEQFF.

This clonotype was observed a few times. The V and J genes are TRBV6-2 or TRBV6-3 and TRBJ1-2; possible D gene TRBD1, 6 bases. Looked up from germline, CDR1 is MNHEY and CDR2 is SVGEGT. CDR3 length: 13 residues. The V end lost 6 bases, the J end lost 8 bases, and 16 bases lay between the germline ends. The CDR3 spells CASSRNRVEGYTF. CDR3 nucleotide sequence: TGTGCCAGCAGCCGCAACAGGGTAGAAGGCTACACCTTC.

V and J are TRBV7-2 and TRBJ2-3; 8 nucleotides line up with TRBD2. Germline V gene lookup returns CDR1 SGHTA and CDR2 FQGNSA. The CDR3 extends over 15 amino acids. The J segment lost 3 bases and the V segment lost 1 base, leaving 3 bases of the junction unmatched. CDR3 sequence reads: CASSLVAGLTDTQYF. DNA of the CDR3: TGTGCCAGCAGCTTAGTAGCGGGACTGACAGATACGCAGTATTTT.

The V gene is TRBV29-1, the J gene TRBJ1-2; TRBD1 is a possible D gene (6 bases). Looked up from germline, CDR1 is SQVTM and CDR2 is ANQGSEA. The V gene lost 4 bases and the J gene lost 0 bases, with 12 bases spanning the gap. The CDR3 runs to 14 residues. In nucleotides, the CDR3 is TGCAGCGTTGTGATGGGGGCTGCTAACTATGGCTACACCTTC. It is translated as CSVVMGAANYGYTF.

This chain links TRBV5-4 with TRBJ1-4; 11 bases agree with TRBD1. This CDR3 comprises 14 residues. Germline lookup yields CDR1 SGHNT and CDR2 YYREEE (reference sequence). The V and J ends lost 5 bases and 6 bases, in that order; junction bases with no gene match: 3. CDR3 region: CASSPDRGHEKLFF. CDR3 bases: TGTGCCAGCAGTCCGGACAGGGGGCATGAAAAACTGTTTTTT.

There are a few counts of this clonotype. V gene TRBV3-1 combines with J gene TRBJ1-2, with D perhaps TRBD1 (5 bases). The CDR3 length is 15 residues. CDR1 and CDR2 (germline): LGHDT, YNNKEL (reference sequence). V lost 4 bases and J lost 4, with 16 bases in between. The CDR3, as DNA: TGTGCCAGCAGCCCGCAAGCCAGGGCCGGCTATGGCTACACCTTC. It encodes CASSPQARAGYGYTF.

Ten or more counts support this clonotype. This chain uses TRBV11-2 with TRBJ2-1; 13 nucleotides agree with TRBD2. Germline CDR1 and CDR2: SGHAT and FQNNGV. The CDR3 has 12 amino acids. The V gene end was trimmed by 5 bases and the J gene end by 15 bases; junction bases not matched to a gene: 4. CDR3 amino acids: CASSHWTSGGFF. CDR3 bases: TGTGCCAGCAGCCACTGGACTAGCGGGGGGTTCTTC.

This clonotype was counted ten times or more. This chain uses TRBV6-5 with TRBJ2-1; D tentatively fits TRBD1 or TRBD2 (5 bases each). Germline assignment: CDR1 MNHEY and CDR2 SVGAGI. The V gene lost 2 bases and the J gene lost 4 bases, with 12 bases spanning the gap. The length of the CDR3 is 15 residues. The CDR3 here is CASSYGDPTYNEQFF. Here the CDR3 DNA reads TGTGCCAGCAGTTACGGGGACCCAACTTACAATGAGCAGTTCTTC.

Only a few counts were recorded for this clonotype. The chain has TRBV7-2 and TRBJ1-4; tentative D call: TRBD1 (5 bases). Trimming pared 7 bases from V and 5 bases from J, leaving 14 bases between. Germline V gene sequence: CDR1 SGHTA, CDR2 FQGNSA. This CDR3 contains 14 residues. The CDR3 sequence: CASTTEGSNEKLFF. In DNA form, the CDR3 reads TGTGCCAGCACCACGGAGGGGTCGAATGAAAAACTGTTTTTT.

This clonotype was detected a few times. The CDR3 reads CASSREGAEGSPLHF. CDR3 DNA: TGCGCCAGCAGCAGGGAAGGGGCCGAGGGTTCACCCCTCCACTTT. The V and J genes are TRBV5-1 and TRBJ1-6; maybe TRBD1 (5 bases). The CDR3 length is 15 residues. The V and J ends lost 4 bases and 9 bases respectively, with 17 bases between them. CDR1 SGHRS and CDR2 YFSETQ come from the germline V gene.